This T cell receptor (beta chain) originates from a study of early T cells in non-severe SARS-CoV-2 infection (dated by TCRdb to the early 2020s). In terms of the full investigation: Bulk RNA from unsorted whole blood was used for TCR sequencing, so alpha and beta chains could not be paired.

This was a case-control study nested in a cohort of healthcare workers in London, UK, who had nasopharyngeal swab PCR tests and blood samples taken every week. Healthcare workers were enrolled in the week of the UK lockdown, from 23 to 31 March 2020, and were followed every week for up to roughly 15 weeks. The method was 5' RACE. Data came from a NextSeq 500. In the TCR library protocol, unique molecular identifiers were attached to individual cDNA molecules to correct for PCR bias and sequencing error. TCR alpha and beta chains were both sequenced, and the abundances of alpha and beta sequences in each sample were closely correlated with each other. Regarding the original processing steps: V gene, J gene and CDR3 annotation of TCR sequences was performed with Decombinator V4. Expanded TCRs were defined as changing significantly between any two time points under a Poisson model with p below 0.0001. TCR abundances were normalised to the total number of TCRs sequenced in each sample and reported as counts per million. TRAV1-2 paired with TRAJ12, TRAJ20 or TRAJ33 defined MAIT TCRs, while TRAV10 paired with TRAJ18 defined iNKT TCRs. VDJdb, accessed on 1 November 2021, was searched for TCRs annotated for CMV, EBV and SARS-CoV-2, and TCRs annotated for more than one antigen were excluded. TCRdb cleaned the public reads at Q25 with fastp, built clones with MiXCR and kept in-frame beta chains. Every distinct CDR3 protein forms one entry, paired with its most common genes and DNA. The V and J calls were not made by the authors but by TCRdb's processing. The sample records about 87,000 distinct CDR3 sequences, 14% of which are singletons. Around 5.8% of the sample lies in the top ten.

V was cut back by 0 bases and J by 3 bases, leaving a gap of 6 bases between them. The germline V gene specifies LGHNA as CDR1 and YSLEER as CDR2. The CDR3 measures 13 amino acids from cysteine to phenylalanine. Just the 39-base CDR3 DNA is kept, in frame starting at base 1. This clonotype was seen only a few times. This clone's antigen is unknown. No per-base quality is available; no much larger clone lies one base away. Overall study results and their limits: VDJdb matching was skewed toward anti-spike CD8 responses and likely underestimated virus-specific expansions, missing private and CD4 specificities.

The source is an adult who was a healthcare worker with PCR-confirmed SARS-CoV-2 infection or an uninfected control (not recorded which). Source material: whole blood. The chain is encoded by TRBV4-3 joined to TRBJ2-7, with the D gene not clear enough to name. Here the CDR3 is given as CASSQDPYYEQYF. Here is the DNA: TGCGCCAGCAGCCAAGATCCCTACTACGAGCAGTACTTC.